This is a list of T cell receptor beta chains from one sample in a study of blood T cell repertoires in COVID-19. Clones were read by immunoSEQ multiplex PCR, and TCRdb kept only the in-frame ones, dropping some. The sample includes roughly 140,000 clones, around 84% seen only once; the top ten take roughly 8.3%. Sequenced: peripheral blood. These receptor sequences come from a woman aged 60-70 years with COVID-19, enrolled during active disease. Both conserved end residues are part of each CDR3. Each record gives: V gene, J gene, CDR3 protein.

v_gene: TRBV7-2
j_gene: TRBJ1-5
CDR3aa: CASSLVGAQPQHF

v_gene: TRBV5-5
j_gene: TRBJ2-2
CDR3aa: CASSSGLAGGPGNAGELFF

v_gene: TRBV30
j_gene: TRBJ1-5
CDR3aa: CAWSRQANQPQHF

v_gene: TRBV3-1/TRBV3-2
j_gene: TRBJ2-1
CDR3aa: CASSLGTVMYNEQFF

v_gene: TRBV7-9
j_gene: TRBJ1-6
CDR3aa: CASSSGQGGNSPLHF

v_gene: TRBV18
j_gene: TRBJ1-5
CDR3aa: CASSPLGTASGILPQHF

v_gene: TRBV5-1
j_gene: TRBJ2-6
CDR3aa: CASSRGQGQLTGANVLTF

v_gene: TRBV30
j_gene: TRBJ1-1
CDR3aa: CAWSVQGLLAEAFF

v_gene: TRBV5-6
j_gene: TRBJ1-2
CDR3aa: CASSLWQNYGYTF

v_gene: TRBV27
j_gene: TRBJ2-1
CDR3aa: CASSSLGLAGVSSAYNEQFF

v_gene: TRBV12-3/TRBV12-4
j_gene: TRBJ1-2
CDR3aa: CASSLDRVGNTF

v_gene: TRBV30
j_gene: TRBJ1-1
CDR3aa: CAWGGRLEAFF

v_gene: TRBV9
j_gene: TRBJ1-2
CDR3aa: CASSPDTNYGYTF

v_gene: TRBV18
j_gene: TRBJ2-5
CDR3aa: CASSSGGNRETQYF

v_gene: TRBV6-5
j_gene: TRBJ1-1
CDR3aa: CASSQRENTEAFF

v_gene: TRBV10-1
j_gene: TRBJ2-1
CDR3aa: CASSDGAASPSNEQFF

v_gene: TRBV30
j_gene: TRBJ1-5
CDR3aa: CAWSRVTGAGVYSNQPQHF

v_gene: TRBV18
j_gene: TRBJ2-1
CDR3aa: CASSPDRSSYNEQFF

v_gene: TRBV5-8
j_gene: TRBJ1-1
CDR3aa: CASSSLIRRAPGAFF

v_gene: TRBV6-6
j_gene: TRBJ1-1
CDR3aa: CASRDGTDTEAFF

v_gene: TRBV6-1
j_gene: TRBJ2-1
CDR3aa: CASSETGQGRGEQFF

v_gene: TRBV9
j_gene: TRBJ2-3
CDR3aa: CASSVSDGAEDTQYF

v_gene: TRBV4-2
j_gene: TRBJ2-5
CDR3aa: CASSLHRGGDETQYF

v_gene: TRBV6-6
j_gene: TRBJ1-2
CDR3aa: CASSPGTGGSYGYGYTF